The rows below give T cell receptor beta chains drawn from one sample of a study of identifying expanded T cells in peripheral blood. Only in-frame clones appear in the TCRdb table, and some are missing; sequencing was by immunoSEQ multiplex PCR. The table has approximately 100,000 clones, about 87% seen once. Sequenced sample: blood. All receptors derive from a person aged 18 to 69 in good health. Each CDR3 is given with its conserved first and last residue. A D gene is named only where the DNA matches it firmly. Size tells how often a clone was seen (once, few, many) or the class of an expanded clone, and some rows leave it out.

size,length,V,J,D,DNA,CDR3
-,16,TRBV7-9,TRBJ2-1,-,TGTGCCAGCAGCCCCGGACTATCCCGCTCCTACAATGAGCAGTTCTTC,CASSPGLSRSYNEQFF
-,14,TRBV6-1,TRBJ1-1,-,TGTGCCAGCAGTGAAGCACGGGGAGGCACTGAAGCTTTCTTT,CASSEARGGTEAFF
few,12,TRBV28,TRBJ1-5,-,TGTGCCAGCAGTTTCAATCGTCAGCCCCAGCATTTT,CASSFNRQPQHF
-,12,TRBV15,TRBJ2-5,-,TGTGCCACCAGCAGAGATCGGGAGACCCAGTACTTC,CATSRDRETQYF
-,14,TRBV6-6,TRBJ1-1,TRBD1,TGTGCCAGCAGCCTGGGACAGGGGAACACTGAAGCTTTCTTT,CASSLGQGNTEAFF
-,15,TRBV10-3,TRBJ1-1,-,TGTGCCATCAGTGATATCGGCAGTGACGGCTCTGAAGCTTTCTTT,CAISDIGSDGSEAFF
-,16,TRBV7-9,TRBJ2-2,TRBD1,TGTGCCAGCAGGCCCACCGGGACAGGGGGAACCGGGGAGCTGTTTTTT,CASRPTGTGGTGELFF
-,14,TRBV4-1,TRBJ2-7,TRBD2,TGCGCCAGCAGCCATACTAGCGGGAGCTACGAGCAGTACTTC,CASSHTSGSYEQYF
-,14,TRBV4-3,TRBJ2-1,-,TGCGCCAGCAGCCAAGGAGTGGAGAGCCTAGAGCAGTTCTTC,CASSQGVESLEQFF
-,18,TRBV23-1,TRBJ2-6,-,TGCGCCAGCAGTTGGCGGTATACGCAACAAAGTCGGGCCAACGTCCTGACTTTC,CASSWRYTQQSRANVLTF
-,8,TRBV6-1,TRBJ1-3,-,TGTGCCAGCAGTTCCAGGCCATTT,CASSSRPF
-,13,TRBV7-9,TRBJ1-1,-,TGTGCCAGCAGCTTGATGGGAAGCACTGAAGCTTTCTTT,CASSLMGSTEAFF
-,14,TRBV7-9,TRBJ2-3,TRBD2,TGTGCCAGCAGCTTGTTGGCGGGAGAGGGTACGCAGTATTTT,CASSLLAGEGTQYF
-,16,TRBV5-1,TRBJ1-5,-,TGCGCCAGCAGCTTGGGTGGCACAGGGATGGGTCAGCCCCAGCATTTT,CASSLGGTGMGQPQHF